The clone carrying this TCR beta chain was seen more than once but under ten times. This study enrolled people aged about 18 to 90 from about two dozen US geographic areas. This record comes from a study of blood T cell repertoires in COVID-19. The wider study: Italy, Spain and the United States were the sources of the convalescent and acute COVID-19 samples. PBMCs, B-cell-depleted T cells, or T cells were the source of the cDNA or gDNA that made up the material.

In the original workflow: Amplification of reference gene primers provided the estimated nucleated cell counts. Only in-frame clones appear in the TCRdb table, and some are missing; sequencing was by immunoSEQ multiplex PCR. D and trimming were read from the DNA, whereas the V and J calls and clone size are those reported in that table. The table includes 330,000 or so clones, approximately 88% detected once. Trimming cost V 2 bases and J 10 bases; bases outside gene matches: 6. Germline-derived CDR1 and CDR2 are MNHEY and SVGAGI. The CDR3 spans 15 residues. The chain uses TRBV6-5 and TRBJ2-1; TRBD1 agrees at 12 bases. Sequences were obtained from PBMCs or T cells enriched from blood (not recorded which). The sequence was obtained from a young man who had recovered from COVID-19. The CDR3 nucleotides are TGTGCCAGCAGTTACGTGGGACAGGGGGCTGGGGAGCAGTTCTTC. Encoded protein: CASSYVGQGAGEQFF.